These T cell receptor beta chains were read from a single sample in a study of graft-versus-host responses after intestinal transplantation. No antigens are known for them. TCRdb's table, derived via immunoSEQ multiplex PCR, lists solely in-frame clones and lacks some. The data hold about 90,000 clones, with around 90% observed a single time. The specimen was unstimulated CD4+ T cells sorted from spleen or lymph node cells, collected before transplant. These receptors were taken from a human donor who was the organ donor for an intestinal transplant. CDR3s include the opening cysteine and the closing phenylalanine or tryptophan. Each record gives: clone size, J gene, D gene, V gene, CDR3 DNA, CDR3 protein. A D gene is named only where the DNA matches it firmly. Clone size is stated in some rows and not others, as once, few, many or a class when expanded.

clone_size: .
j_call: TRBJ2-4
d_call: .
v_call: TRBV7-9
cdr3_nt: TGTGCCAGCAGCTTAGGAATTAGGAGGTTAGCCAAAAACATTCAGTACTTC
cdr3_aa: CASSLGIRRLAKNIQYF

clone_size: .
j_call: TRBJ2-3
d_call: TRBD2
v_call: TRBV5-4
cdr3_nt: TGTGCCAGCAGCCCCCGTGGCGGGAGAATAACAGATACGCAGTATTTT
cdr3_aa: CASSPRGGRITDTQYF

clone_size: .
j_call: TRBJ2-7
d_call: TRBD1
v_call: TRBV11-1
cdr3_nt: TGTGCCAGCAGTCCTCCGGGACAGGGGAGATACGAGCAGTACTTC
cdr3_aa: CASSPPGQGRYEQYF

clone_size: .
j_call: TRBJ2-7
d_call: TRBD2
v_call: TRBV30
cdr3_nt: TGTGCCTGGAGTGTACTAGCGGGATCCTACGAGCAGTACTTC
cdr3_aa: CAWSVLAGSYEQYF

clone_size: .
j_call: TRBJ2-5
d_call: TRBD1
v_call: TRBV19
cdr3_nt: TGTGCCAGTAGTCCGGGTGGCCGGACAGGGAGGTCGGAGACCCAGTACTTC
cdr3_aa: CASSPGGRTGRSETQYF

clone_size: .
j_call: TRBJ2-7
d_call: TRBD2
v_call: TRBV4-2
cdr3_nt: TGTGCCAGCAGCCAAGATTCGGGGGGAGGTTACGAGCAGTACTTC
cdr3_aa: CASSQDSGGGYEQYF

clone_size: .
j_call: TRBJ2-6
d_call: TRBD1
v_call: TRBV5-4
cdr3_nt: TGTGCCAGCAGCTTAGGAACAGGGGTCCTCTCTGGGGCCAACGTCCTGACTTTC
cdr3_aa: CASSLGTGVLSGANVLTF

clone_size: .
j_call: TRBJ2-7
d_call: TRBD2
v_call: TRBV4-1
cdr3_nt: TGCGCCAGCAGCCAAGATTTAGCGGGGGGGCCCCCTCCCGACGAGCAGTACTTC
cdr3_aa: CASSQDLAGGPPPDEQYF

clone_size: once
j_call: TRBJ2-1
d_call: .
v_call: TRBV10-3
cdr3_nt: TGTGCCATCAGTGGATCGACTAGAGACAATGAGCAGTTCTTC
cdr3_aa: CAISGSTRDNEQFF

clone_size: .
j_call: TRBJ2-3
d_call: .
v_call: TRBV5-1
cdr3_nt: TGCGCCAGCAGCCCCTCCATACTAGGCTCAGATACGCAGTATTTT
cdr3_aa: CASSPSILGSDTQYF

clone_size: .
j_call: TRBJ1-1
d_call: TRBD1
v_call: TRBV5-4
cdr3_nt: TGTGCCAGCAGCTTGGACAGGGGGATCACTGAAGCTTTCTTT
cdr3_aa: CASSLDRGITEAFF

clone_size: .
j_call: TRBJ2-2
d_call: .
v_call: TRBV5-6
cdr3_nt: TGTGCCAGCAGCTTTACCGGCGGGCCAAACACCGGGGAGCTGTTTTTT
cdr3_aa: CASSFTGGPNTGELFF

clone_size: .
j_call: TRBJ1-5
d_call: TRBD1
v_call: TRBV5-6
cdr3_nt: TGTGCCAGCAGCACTTGGACAGGGGGCTTTCAGCCCCAGCATTTT
cdr3_aa: CASSTWTGGFQPQHF

clone_size: .
j_call: TRBJ2-2
d_call: TRBD1
v_call: TRBV18
cdr3_nt: TGTGCCAGCTCACCAGCAGGGGGCACCGGGGAGCTGTTTTTT
cdr3_aa: CASSPAGGTGELFF

clone_size: .
j_call: TRBJ1-2
d_call: TRBD1
v_call: TRBV7-9
cdr3_nt: TGTGCCAGCAGCTTAGTTACAGGGGGTGGCTACACCTTC
cdr3_aa: CASSLVTGGGYTF

clone_size: .
j_call: TRBJ2-1
d_call: .
v_call: TRBV27
cdr3_nt: TGTGCCAGCAGTTTTGAAGGGAGGAATGAGCAGTTCTTC
cdr3_aa: CASSFEGRNEQFF

clone_size: once
j_call: TRBJ2-5
d_call: .
v_call: TRBV28
cdr3_nt: TGTGCCAGCAGTCCCAAAGGGGGTGAAGAGACCCAGTACTTC
cdr3_aa: CASSPKGGEETQYF

clone_size: .
j_call: TRBJ2-1
d_call: .
v_call: TRBV4-3
cdr3_nt: TGCGCCAGCAGCCACCTAACAGGGGGGGGTCACTACAATGAGCAGTTCTTC
cdr3_aa: CASSHLTGGGHYNEQFF

clone_size: .
j_call: TRBJ1-1
d_call: .
v_call: TRBV29-1
cdr3_nt: TGCAGCGTTGAATGGGGGGGCACTGAAGCTTTCTTT
cdr3_aa: CSVEWGGTEAFF

clone_size: .
j_call: TRBJ2-7
d_call: TRBD2
v_call: TRBV18
cdr3_nt: TGTGCCAGCTCACCACTCCGGGAGGCCGAGCAGTACTTC
cdr3_aa: CASSPLREAEQYF

clone_size: once
j_call: TRBJ2-2
d_call: TRBD2
v_call: TRBV6-5
cdr3_nt: TGTGCCAGCACCCATCTAGCGGGGGGGGCCGGGGAGCTGTTTTTT
cdr3_aa: CASTHLAGGAGELFF

clone_size: .
j_call: TRBJ2-1
d_call: TRBD2
v_call: TRBV9
cdr3_nt: TGTGCCAGCAGCGTTTCTGGGACTATCTCCTACAATGAGCAGTTCTTC
cdr3_aa: CASSVSGTISYNEQFF

clone_size: .
j_call: TRBJ2-1
d_call: TRBD1
v_call: TRBV9
cdr3_nt: TGTGCCAGCAGCACCCAGGGGGCCGGGTACAATGAGCAGTTCTTC
cdr3_aa: CASSTQGAGYNEQFF

clone_size: .
j_call: TRBJ2-5
d_call: .
v_call: TRBV29-1
cdr3_nt: TGCAGCACATACAGCGGCGGGGAGACCCAGTACTTC
cdr3_aa: CSTYSGGETQYF

clone_size: .
j_call: TRBJ2-1
d_call: .
v_call: TRBV7-9
cdr3_nt: TGTGCCAGCAGCTTGGGGGAGGTTGGTGAGCAGTTCTTC
cdr3_aa: CASSLGEVGEQFF

clone_size: .
j_call: TRBJ1-2
d_call: .
v_call: TRBV6-5
cdr3_nt: TGTGCCAGCAGTATAAAGGGACAATCCTATGGCTACACCTTC
cdr3_aa: CASSIKGQSYGYTF

clone_size: .
j_call: TRBJ2-1
d_call: TRBD2
v_call: TRBV19
cdr3_nt: TGTGCCAGTAGGACCCTGCTAGCGGGAGGAGGCTCCTACAATGAGCAGTTCTTC
cdr3_aa: CASRTLLAGGGSYNEQFF

clone_size: .
j_call: TRBJ2-3
d_call: TRBD1
v_call: TRBV4-2
cdr3_nt: TGTGCCAGCAGCCGGGACAGGGCTTTCACAGATACGCAGTATTTT
cdr3_aa: CASSRDRAFTDTQYF

clone_size: .
j_call: TRBJ2-3
d_call: .
v_call: TRBV5-4
cdr3_nt: TGTGCCAGCAGCTCACCGACTAGCACAGATACGCAGTATTTT
cdr3_aa: CASSSPTSTDTQYF

clone_size: .
j_call: TRBJ2-7
d_call: TRBD2
v_call: TRBV19
cdr3_nt: TGTGCCAGTAGTGCCACGGGTAGCGGGAGTCCCTACGAGCAGTACTTC
cdr3_aa: CASSATGSGSPYEQYF

clone_size: .
j_call: TRBJ2-1
d_call: TRBD2
v_call: TRBV6-6
cdr3_nt: TGTGCCACCAATGGGGGGGGCTCCTACAATGAGCAGTTCTTC
cdr3_aa: CATNGGGSYNEQFF

clone_size: .
j_call: TRBJ2-3
d_call: TRBD1
v_call: TRBV28
cdr3_nt: TGTGCCAGCAGTCCGTGGACAGGGGGTACAGATACGCAGTATTTT
cdr3_aa: CASSPWTGGTDTQYF

clone_size: .
j_call: TRBJ2-7
d_call: .
v_call: TRBV28
cdr3_nt: TGTGCCAGCAGTTTAGGCCCGTCCGTCTCGTACGAGCAGTACTTC
cdr3_aa: CASSLGPSVSYEQYF

clone_size: .
j_call: TRBJ1-1
d_call: .
v_call: TRBV19
cdr3_nt: TGTGCCAGTAGTATAATTTCACCCAGCGGAGCTTTCTTT
cdr3_aa: CASSIISPSGAFF

clone_size: .
j_call: TRBJ2-1
d_call: TRBD1
v_call: TRBV7-3
cdr3_nt: TGTGCCAGCAGCCACGCCGCCGGGACAGGGCTCCATGAGCAGTTCTTC
cdr3_aa: CASSHAAGTGLHEQFF

clone_size: .
j_call: TRBJ2-7
d_call: .
v_call: TRBV29-1
cdr3_nt: TGCAGCGTTGTGACAGATTCCTACGAGCAGTACTTC
cdr3_aa: CSVVTDSYEQYF

clone_size: .
j_call: TRBJ2-7
d_call: TRBD1
v_call: TRBV23-1
cdr3_nt: TGCGCCAGCAGTCCGGACCTAGGGGCAGGGGGCGAGCAGTACTTC
cdr3_aa: CASSPDLGAGGEQYF

clone_size: .
j_call: TRBJ2-1
d_call: TRBD2
v_call: TRBV5-1
cdr3_nt: TGCGCCAGCAGCTTACTAGCGGGGGGATACAATGAGCAGTTCTTC
cdr3_aa: CASSLLAGGYNEQFF

clone_size: .
j_call: TRBJ2-3
d_call: TRBD1
v_call: TRBV19
cdr3_nt: TGTGCCAGTACGGTGACAGGGGGCACAGATACGCAGTATTTT
cdr3_aa: CASTVTGGTDTQYF

clone_size: once
j_call: TRBJ2-1
d_call: .
v_call: TRBV9
cdr3_nt: TGTGCCAGCAGCGTAATGGAGGATGAGCAGTTCTTC
cdr3_aa: CASSVMEDEQFF

clone_size: .
j_call: TRBJ1-2
d_call: TRBD1
v_call: TRBV6-4
cdr3_nt: TGTGCCAGCAGTGCCGAACAGGGGCCCTATGGCTACACCTTC
cdr3_aa: CASSAEQGPYGYTF

clone_size: .
j_call: TRBJ2-1
d_call: .
v_call: TRBV7-9
cdr3_nt: TGTGCCAGCAGCTTGCGGAGGGTGGATTCCTCCTACAATGAGCAGTTCTTC
cdr3_aa: CASSLRRVDSSYNEQFF

clone_size: .
j_call: TRBJ2-2
d_call: TRBD2
v_call: TRBV7-2
cdr3_nt: TGTGCCAGCAGCCCTACTCTAGCGGGATCCGGGGAGCTGTTTTTT
cdr3_aa: CASSPTLAGSGELFF

clone_size: once
j_call: TRBJ1-1
d_call: .
v_call: TRBV15
cdr3_nt: TGTGCCACCAGCAGAGACCCGGCCGCGGGCCAACTAGGGACTGAAGCTTTCTTT
cdr3_aa: CATSRDPAAGQLGTEAFF

clone_size: .
j_call: TRBJ1-6
d_call: .
v_call: TRBV19
cdr3_nt: TGTGCCAGTACCCCTCGGGGTTGGGCACCCCTCCACTTT
cdr3_aa: CASTPRGWAPLHF

clone_size: .
j_call: TRBJ1-5
d_call: .
v_call: TRBV28
cdr3_nt: TGTGCCAGCAGTCGGACAGCGAGGAGTAATCAGCCCCAGCATTTT
cdr3_aa: CASSRTARSNQPQHF

clone_size: .
j_call: TRBJ2-3
d_call: .
v_call: TRBV21-1
cdr3_nt: TGTGCCAGCAGCAAAGTCGGGATTACTAGCACAGATACGCAGTATTTT
cdr3_aa: CASSKVGITSTDTQYF

clone_size: .
j_call: TRBJ1-3
d_call: .
v_call: TRBV30
cdr3_nt: TGTGCCTGGAGTGTTGGGGGGTTGCCCACTGGAAACACCATATATTTT
cdr3_aa: CAWSVGGLPTGNTIYF

clone_size: .
j_call: TRBJ2-1
d_call: .
v_call: TRBV6-6
cdr3_nt: TGTGCCAGCAGTTACTCGAGGGTTGAGCAGTTCTTC
cdr3_aa: CASSYSRVEQFF

clone_size: .
j_call: TRBJ1-1
d_call: TRBD1
v_call: TRBV6-1
cdr3_nt: TGTGCCAGCAGTGATTGGGGGGACAGGGCTTACACTGAAGCTTTCTTT
cdr3_aa: CASSDWGDRAYTEAFF